This T cell receptor (beta chain) comes out of a study of blood T cells in healthy people across ages. The germline V gene has CDR1 LGHNA and CDR2 YNFKEQ. Trimming took off 2 bases at V and 7 bases at J, with 9 bases between the two ends. The CDR3 has 12 amino acids. The authors ran a second PCR of 7 to 11 cycles using a sample-barcoded 5' primer and a J-beta primer mix. TCRdb redid the calling of the 5' RACE reads with MiXCR, one entry per CDR3 protein. The sample records around 850,000 distinct CDR3 sequences, 35% to 40% being singletons. The table lists this clonotype with a few counts. This sequence may be a read error, since a much larger clone differs from it by one base.

The genes are TRBV4-2 and TRBJ2-7, with unresolved D. The sample taken for sequencing was blood. The TCR sequence derives from a man between 18 and 29 years old in good health. The DNA of the CDR3 is TGTGCCAGCAGCCAATTGAGCAATGAGCAGTACTTC. Translation: CASSQLSNEQYF.